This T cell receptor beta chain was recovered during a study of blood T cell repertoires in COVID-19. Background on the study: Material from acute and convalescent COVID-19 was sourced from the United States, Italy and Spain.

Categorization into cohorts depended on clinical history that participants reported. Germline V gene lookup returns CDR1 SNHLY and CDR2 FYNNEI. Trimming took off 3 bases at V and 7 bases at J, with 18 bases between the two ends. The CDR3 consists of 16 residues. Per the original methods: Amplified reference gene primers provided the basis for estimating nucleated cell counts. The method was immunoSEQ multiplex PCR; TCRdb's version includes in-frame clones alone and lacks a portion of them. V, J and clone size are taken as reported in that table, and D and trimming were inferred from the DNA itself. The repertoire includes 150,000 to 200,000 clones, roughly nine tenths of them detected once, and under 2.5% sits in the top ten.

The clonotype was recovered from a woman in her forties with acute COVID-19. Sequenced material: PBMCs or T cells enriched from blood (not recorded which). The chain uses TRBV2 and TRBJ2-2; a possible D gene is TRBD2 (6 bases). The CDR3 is CASSDGRGRKIGELFF. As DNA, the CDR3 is TGTGCCAGCAGTGACGGGCGGGGAAGAAAAATCGGGGAGCTGTTTTTT.